The source of this T cell receptor (beta chain) is a study of neurological immune-mediated disorders. This clonotype was recorded many times. TCRdb ran MiXCR on the 5' RACE reads and lists one entry per CDR3 protein. The sample has roughly 76,000 distinct CDR3 sequences; 2.5% to 4% are singletons. Sample: PBMCs. The TCR was taken from a woman aged 50 to 60 with multiple sclerosis.

CDR3 region: CASSQGDSTGGYTF. The CDR3 bases are TGCGCCAGCAGCCAAGGGGACAGTACGGGAGGCTACACCTTC. The chain recombines TRBV5-1 with TRBJ1-2, with 7 bases identical to TRBD1. V gave up 4 bases and J gave up 8 bases; unmatched junction bases: 11. This CDR3 has 14 amino acids. CDR1 SGHRS and CDR2 YFSETQ come from the germline V gene.